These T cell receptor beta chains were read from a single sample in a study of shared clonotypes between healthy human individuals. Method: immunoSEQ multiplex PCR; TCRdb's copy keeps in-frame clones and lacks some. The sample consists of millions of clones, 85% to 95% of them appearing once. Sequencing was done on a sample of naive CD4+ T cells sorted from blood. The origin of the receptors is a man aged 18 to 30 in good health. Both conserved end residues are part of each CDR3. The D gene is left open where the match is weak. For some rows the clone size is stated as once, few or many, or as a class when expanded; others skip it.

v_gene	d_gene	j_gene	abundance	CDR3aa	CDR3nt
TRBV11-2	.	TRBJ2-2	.	CASSLGVYLANTGELFF	TGTGCCAGCAGCTTAGGGGTCTACCTCGCGAACACCGGGGAGCTGTTTTTT
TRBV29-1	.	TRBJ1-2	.	CSVWGEGNYGYTF	TGCAGCGTTTGGGGTGAGGGAAACTATGGCTACACCTTC
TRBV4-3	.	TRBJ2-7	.	CASSQDTGWGHYEQYF	TGCGCCAGCAGCCAAGATACAGGGTGGGGCCACTACGAGCAGTACTTC
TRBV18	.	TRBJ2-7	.	CASSPTGLQGYEQYF	TGTGCCAGCTCACCCACCGGCTTACAGGGTTACGAGCAGTACTTC
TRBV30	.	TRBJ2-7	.	CAWSVFGDYEQYF	TGTGCCTGGAGTGTCTTTGGAGACTACGAGCAGTACTTC
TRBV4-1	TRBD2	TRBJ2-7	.	CASSQDTSGRYEQYF	TGCGCCAGCAGCCAAGATACTAGCGGGAGGTACGAGCAGTACTTC
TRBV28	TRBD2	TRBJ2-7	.	CASSLSSGGSHEQYF	TGTGCCAGCAGCCTAAGTAGCGGGGGGTCCCACGAGCAGTACTTC
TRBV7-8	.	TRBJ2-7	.	CASSLGSQPSYEQYF	TGTGCCAGCAGCTTAGGTTCACAGCCCTCCTACGAGCAGTACTTC
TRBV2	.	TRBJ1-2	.	CASRYYGYTF	TGTGCCAGCCGGTACTATGGCTACACCTTC
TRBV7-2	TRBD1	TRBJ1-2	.	CASSLGDRGFDYGYTF	TGTGCCAGCAGCTTAGGGGACAGGGGATTCGACTATGGCTACACCTTC
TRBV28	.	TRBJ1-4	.	CASRPRGRGSEKLFF	TGTGCCAGCCGTCCCCGGGGCAGGGGTAGTGAAAAACTGTTTTTT
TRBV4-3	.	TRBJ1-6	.	CASSQELNSPLHF	TGCGCCAGCAGCCAAGAGCTGAATTCACCCCTCCACTTT
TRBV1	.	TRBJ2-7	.	CTSSYRGYEQYF	TGCACCAGCAGCTACAGGGGCTACGAGCAGTACTTC
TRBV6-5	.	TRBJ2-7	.	CASTDPGTGEQYF	TGTGCCAGCACCGACCCGGGGACGGGGGAGCAGTACTTC
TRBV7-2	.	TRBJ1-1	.	CASSLNTEAFF	TGTGCCAGCAGCTTAAATACTGAAGCTTTCTTT
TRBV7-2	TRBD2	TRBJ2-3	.	CASSLVALAGAGDTQYF	TGTGCCAGCAGCTTAGTAGCCCTAGCGGGGGCGGGAGATACGCAGTATTTT
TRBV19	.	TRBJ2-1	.	CASSIVERKDNEQFF	TGTGCCAGTAGTATAGTAGAGAGGAAGGACAATGAGCAGTTCTTC
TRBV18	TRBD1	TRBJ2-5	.	CASSLTGAETQYF	TGCGCCAGCTCACTTACAGGGGCAGAGACCCAGTACTTC
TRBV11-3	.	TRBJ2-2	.	CASSLGGPGELFF	TGTGCCAGCAGCTTAGGAGGGCCCGGGGAGCTGTTTTTT
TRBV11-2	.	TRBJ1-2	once	CASSFGAPNSNYGYTF	TGTGCCAGCAGCTTTGGGGCTCCTAACTCTAACTATGGCTACACCTTC
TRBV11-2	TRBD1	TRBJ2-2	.	CASSPGTGYNTGELFF	TGTGCCAGCAGCCCGGGGACAGGATACAACACCGGGGAGCTGTTTTTT
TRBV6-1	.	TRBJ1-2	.	CASSRSTSNYGYTF	TGTGCCAGCAGTAGATCCACTTCTAACTATGGCTACACCTTC
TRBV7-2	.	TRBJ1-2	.	CASSHPPPQGYTF	TGTGCCAGCAGCCACCCACCGCCCCAGGGCTACACCTTC
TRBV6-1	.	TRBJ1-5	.	CASSEPGLYSNQPQHF	TGTGCCAGCAGCGAACCGGGACTTTATAGCAATCAGCCCCAGCATTTT
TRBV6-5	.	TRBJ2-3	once	CASSPRVPTDTQYF	TGTGCCAGCAGTCCCAGGGTCCCGACAGATACGCAGTATTTT
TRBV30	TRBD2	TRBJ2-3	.	CAWSLFRTSGAPTDTQYF	TGTGCCTGGAGTCTTTTCCGGACTAGCGGGGCCCCCACAGATACGCAGTATTTT
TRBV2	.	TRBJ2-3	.	CAGQYTDTQYF	TGTGCCGGACAGTACACAGATACGCAGTATTTT
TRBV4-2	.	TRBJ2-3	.	CASSQGESWGGTDTQYF	TGTGCCAGCAGCCAAGGGGAGAGTTGGGGGGGCACAGATACGCAGTATTTT
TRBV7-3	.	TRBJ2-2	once	CASSSSGAGANTGELFF	TGTGCCAGCAGCTCCTCCGGGGCAGGGGCGAACACCGGGGAGCTGTTTTTT
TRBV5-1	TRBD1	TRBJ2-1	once	CASSLRDRGFSYNEQFF	TGCGCCAGCAGCTTAAGGGACAGGGGATTTTCCTACAATGAGCAGTTCTTC